One sample yielded the 20 T cell receptor beta chains listed below, sequenced in a study of blood T cells in healthy people across ages. Through a sample-barcoded 5' primer and a J-beta primer mix, a second PCR was run for about 7 to 12 cycles. Via MiXCR, TCRdb re-called the 5' RACE reads, giving one row per CDR3 protein. The top ten clones hold about 18% of a sample with roughly 500,000 distinct CDR3 sequences, 25% to 30% of them seen once. Sequenced input: blood. The receptors were gathered from a woman aged 65 to 85 in good health.

This rearrangement joins TRBV6-1 to TRBJ1-6; the match to TRBD1 covers 8 bases. V shed 5 bases and J 11 bases; nucleotides not matched to a gene: 8. CDR1 and CDR2 from the germline V gene are MNHNS and SASEGT. The CDR3 runs 14 residues. CDR3 amino acids: CASSLQGARAPLHF. CDR3 DNA: TGTGCCAGCAGTCTCCAGGGGGCGCGGGCACCCCTCCACTTT.

This clonotype was detected a few times. The chain combines TRBV7-2 with TRBJ2-3; 9 bases are a match to TRBD2. CDR1 SGHTA and CDR2 FQGNSA come from the germline V gene. CDR3 length: 18 residues. V gave up 3 bases and J gave up 1 base; unmatched junction bases: 11. The CDR3 region has the DNA TGTGCCAGCAGCTTTTTTGGAAGTCGCGGGGGGGGCACAGATACGCAGTATTTT. Translating gives CASSFFGSRGGGTDTQYF.

The chain joins TRBV2 to TRBJ1-1, with D possibly matching TRBD1 (5 bases). The CDR3 length is 15 residues. Germline V gene data show CDR1 as SNHLY and CDR2 as FYNNEI. The V end lost 6 bases, the J end lost 1 base, and 15 bases lay between the germline ends. CDR3 sequence: CASRPGFSGNTEAFF. Written as DNA, the CDR3 is TGTGCCAGCAGGCCAGGGTTTAGCGGGAACACTGAAGCTTTCTTT.

The chain combines TRBV6-1 with TRBJ2-1, with D uncertain. The V and J ends lost 7 bases and 7 bases respectively, with 17 bases between them. This CDR3 is built from 14 residues. CDR1 is MNHNS and CDR2 is SASEGT in the germline V gene. The CDR3 loop reads CASNVRTGRNEQFF. CDR3 coding DNA: TGTGCCAGCAACGTCAGAACGGGTCGGAATGAGCAGTTCTTC.

This clonotype was seen only a few times. The rearrangement uses TRBV29-1 and TRBJ2-2; D unresolved. Per germline, CDR1 SQVTM and CDR2 ANQGSEA. The CDR3 covers 13 residues. V was cut by 4 bases and J by 3 bases, with 9 bases left in between. CDR3 amino acids: CSVGQGDTGELFF. The CDR3 nucleotides are TGCAGCGTTGGACAAGGCGACACCGGGGAGCTGTTTTTT.

The rearrangement links TRBV4-1 to TRBJ2-2; 10 bases are shared with TRBD2. V dropped 4 bases and J dropped 5; count of bases not matched to a gene: 7. This CDR3 has 16 residues. Germline-derived CDR1 and CDR2 are MGHRA and YSYEKL. CDR3 DNA: TGCGCCAGCAGCCCCCTAATGACTAGCGGGACCGGGGAGCTGTTTTTT. This encodes CASSPLMTSGTGELFF.

V is TRBV11-2 and J is TRBJ2-5, with 7 bases fitting TRBD1. Germline V gives CDR1 SGHAT, CDR2 FQNNGV. The CDR3 spans 15 residues. J lost 2 bases, V lost 4 bases, and 7 bases had no gene match. The DNA of the CDR3 is TGTGCCAGCAGCTCATGGACAGGAAGACAAGAGACCCAGTACTTC. Translating gives CASSSWTGRQETQYF.

This clonotype was observed once. The chain employs TRBV20-1 and TRBJ1-5; TRBD1 is a possible D gene (6 bases). Deletions cut 4 bases from V and 3 bases from J, with 13 bases between. The CDR3 consists of 14 residues. Germline V gene lookup returns CDR1 DFQATT and CDR2 SNEGSKA (reference sequence). The CDR3 reads CSAKGGGFNQPQHF. The CDR3 DNA reads as TGCAGTGCTAAGGGGGGGGGCTTCAATCAGCCCCAGCATTTT.

There are a few counts of this clonotype. The chain couples TRBV6-6 to TRBJ2-7, with D possibly being TRBD2 (7 bases). Trimming pared 7 bases from V and 2 bases from J, leaving 12 bases between. This CDR3 has 13 residues. The germline V gene encodes CDR1 MNHNY and CDR2 SVGAGI (reference sequence). This CDR3 is CASKSGGPYEQYF. CDR3 nucleotides: TGTGCCAGCAAATCCGGGGGGCCCTACGAGCAGTACTTC.

This clonotype was recorded a few times. The V and J genes are TRBV5-1 and TRBJ2-5; TRBD1 agrees at 9 bases. The V segment lost 0 bases and the J segment 5 bases; nucleotides outside the gene matches: 8. CDR1 is SGHRS and CDR2 is YFSETQ in the germline V gene. CDR3 size: 16 residues. The DNA for the CDR3 is TGCGCCAGCAGCTTGGGGCCGGGACAGGGATACGAGACCCAGTACTTC. It yields the protein CASSLGPGQGYETQYF.

The chain joins TRBV12-3 or TRBV12-4 to TRBJ2-5, with D unresolved. CDR3 size: 13 residues. V was cut by 5 bases and J by 2 bases, with 9 bases left in between. CDR3 amino acids: CASSASAQETQYF. CDR3 coding DNA: TGTGCCAGCAGTGCCTCGGCTCAAGAGACCCAGTACTTC.

This clonotype has just one count. The genes are TRBV24-1 and TRBJ2-3, with 8 bases that match TRBD2. V shed 3 bases and J 5 bases; nucleotides not matched to a gene: 12. From germline, CDR1 is KGHDR and CDR2 SFDVKD. The CDR3 runs 17 residues. CDR3 sequence reads: CATSDPSLGGRKDTQYF. In DNA, the CDR3 is TGTGCCACCAGTGATCCCAGTTTGGGCGGGAGGAAAGATACGCAGTATTTT.

With respect to this clonotype: The germline gene is not matched at one end of the junction; a read error may be the cause. This chain links TRBV20-1 with TRBJ2-4; 10 nucleotides line up with TRBD1. The CDR3 runs to 15 residues. Germline V gene lookup returns CDR1 DFQATT and CDR2 SNEGSKA (reference sequence). The CDR3 spells CSALTTSGGQGIQCF. The CDR3 coding sequence is TGCAGTGCTCTAACCACGAGCGGGGGACAGGGGATTCAGTGCTTC.

Note on this clonotype: In this CDR3 the conserved last residue, phenylalanine or tryptophan, is missing, so a read error is likely. The V gene is TRBV20-1, the J gene TRBJ1-1, with D unresolved. CDR3 length equals 11 residues. CDR1 is DFQATT and CDR2 is SNEGSKA in the germline V gene (reference sequence). V was pared by 7 bases and J by 10 bases, with 16 bases between. The CDR3 loop is CSGVGSPGAFL. In DNA, the CDR3 is TGCAGTGGGGTTGGGTCTCCGGGAGCTTTCCTT.

The sample holds many counts of this clonotype. This chain joins TRBV2 and TRBJ2-5, with 7 bases fitting TRBD1. Germline CDR1 and CDR2: SNHLY and FYNNEI. This CDR3 region has 14 residues. The V segment lost 7 bases and the J segment 3 bases; nucleotides outside the gene matches: 8. For the CDR3, the DNA is TGTGCCAGCAAAGGGGGCCTCCACGAAGAGACCCAGTACTTC. This codes for CASKGGLHEETQYF.

The chain recombines TRBV5-1 with TRBJ2-3, with TRBD2 matching 9 bases. The V segment lost 3 bases and the J segment 0 bases; nucleotides outside the gene matches: 14. CDR3 length equals 19 residues. Per the germline V gene, CDR1 is SGHRS and CDR2 is YFSETQ. The CDR3: CASSWTRASGVASTDTQYF. The CDR3 DNA sequence: TGCGCCAGCAGCTGGACCAGGGCTAGCGGGGTAGCGAGCACAGATACGCAGTATTTT.

This clonotype was detected a few times. The chain links TRBV11-2 to TRBJ2-3; a possible D gene is TRBD2 (6 bases). V lost 2 bases and J lost 0, with 12 bases in between. Germline V gene sequence: CDR1 SGHAT, CDR2 FQNNGV. The CDR3 is 16 amino acids. The CDR3 DNA reads TGTGCCAGCAGCTTATGGCGGGGCCAAAGCACAGATACGCAGTATTTT. It codes for CASSLWRGQSTDTQYF.

About this clonotype itself: At one end, the junction sequence differs from germline, possibly due to a read error. The chain joins TRBV5-6 to TRBJ2-1, with 7 bases fitting TRBD1. TRBJ2-7 matches the DNA end more closely, so the J call is doubtful. Germline V gene lookup returns CDR1 SGHDT and CDR2 YYEEEE. The CDR3 contains 15 residues. The CDR3 here is CASSLGQVLNYGQYF. CDR3 nucleotides: TGTGCCAGCAGCCTAGGACAGGTCCTTAACTACGGGCAGTACTTC.

Comments on this clonotype: Because it lacks the conserved phenylalanine or tryptophan at the end, this CDR3 is likely a read error. The chain couples TRBV10-3 to TRBJ1-6; perhaps TRBD1 as D (5 bases). V lost 2 bases, J lost 15 bases, and 11 bases lay in between. CDR3 length: 12 amino acids. Germline V CDR1 and CDR2: ENHRY, SYGVKD. CDR3: CAISEPQGVLHL. The CDR3, as DNA: TGTGCCATCAGTGAGCCGCAGGGAGTCCTCCACTTA.

This clonotype was observed a handful of times. The chain carries TRBV7-9 and TRBJ1-2; 8 nucleotides agree with TRBD1. Trimming removed 4 bases from V and 6 bases from J; junction bases left unmatched: 4. The CDR3 is 13 amino acids. Germline assignment: CDR1 SEHNR and CDR2 FQNEAQ (reference sequence). DNA of the CDR3: TGTGCCAGCAGCTCCCAGGGGGCTAATGGCTACACCTTC. It yields the protein CASSSQGANGYTF.